A selection of T cell receptor beta chains follows, all from one sample in a study of early T cells in non-severe SARS-CoV-2 infection. One entry per CDR3 protein results from TCRdb running MiXCR on the 5' RACE reads. The sample lists fewer than 40,000 distinct CDR3 sequences, roughly 6% occurring once. Source material: whole blood. The origin of the receptors is an adult who was a healthcare worker with PCR-confirmed SARS-CoV-2 infection or an uninfected control (not recorded which). The CDR3 runs from the conserved cysteine through the conserved F or W. Each record gives: J gene, clone size, D gene, V gene, CDR3 protein, CDR3 DNA. The D gene is left open where the match is weak. Size values are once, few and many counts, or a class for expanded clones, and some rows have none.

TRBJ1-1	many	.	TRBV9	CASSPRGRAEAFF	TGTGCCAGCAGCCCTCGGGGGAGGGCTGAAGCTTTCTTT
TRBJ1-6	few	.	TRBV12-2	CASRPTDREASPLHF	TGTGCAAGTCGTCCAACGGACAGGGAGGCTTCACCCCTCCACTTT
TRBJ2-3	many	.	TRBV7-8	CASSLASGLTTDTQYF	TGTGCCAGCAGCTTAGCTAGCGGCCTCACCACAGATACGCAGTATTTT
TRBJ2-3	few	.	TRBV29-1	CSVDLANTQYF	TGCAGCGTTGACCTAGCAAATACGCAGTATTTT
TRBJ2-5	many	.	TRBV20-1	CSASGGSTPETQYF	TGCAGTGCTAGTGGCGGGTCCACCCCTGAGACCCAGTACTTC
TRBJ2-7	few	.	TRBV29-1	CSVGMGSLAYEQYF	TGCAGCGTTGGGATGGGGAGCCTTGCCTACGAGCAGTACTTC
TRBJ2-1	few	.	TRBV5-1	CASSLRPGRDEQFF	TGCGCCAGCAGCTTGAGGCCAGGGCGAGATGAGCAGTTCTTC
TRBJ2-2	many	.	TRBV11-3	CASSLGGITGELFF	TGTGCCAGCAGCTTAGGCGGAATCACCGGGGAGCTGTTTTTT
TRBJ2-4	few	.	TRBV2	CASSSLGAGLSF	TGTGCCAGCAGTTCCCTAGGGGCAGGGTTAAGCTTC
TRBJ2-1	few	.	TRBV20-1	CSAVPGSGYNEQFF	TGCAGTGCCGTACCTGGTAGCGGCTACAATGAGCAGTTCTTC
TRBJ2-5	.	TRBD1	TRBV5-6	CASGRTGAQETQYF	TGTGCCAGCGGAAGGACAGGAGCGCAAGAGACCCAGTACTTC
TRBJ1-2	many	.	TRBV20-1	CSARTETYGYTF	TGCAGTGCTCGGACAGAGACCTATGGCTACACCTTC
TRBJ1-1	many	TRBD1	TRBV10-3	CAVGQRKANTEAFF	TGTGCCGTGGGACAGCGAAAAGCGAACACTGAAGCCTTCTTT
TRBJ1-3	few	.	TRBV6-6	CASIDSGFSNTIYF	TGTGCCAGCATCGACTCAGGATTTTCTAACACCATATATTTT
TRBJ1-1	few	.	TRBV6-6	CASSLDGYTEAFF	TGTGCCAGCAGTTTGGACGGGTACACTGAAGCTTTCTTT
TRBJ2-7	.	TRBD2	TRBV10-3	CAISESSGNREQYF	TGTGCCATCAGTGAGTCCAGCGGGAACAGGGAGCAGTACTTC
TRBJ2-2	.	.	TRBV5-6	CASSLVPGEELFF	TGTGCCAGCAGCTTGGTCCCAGGGGAGGAGCTGTTTTTT
TRBJ2-1	once	.	TRBV5-1	CASKPGDYNEQFF	TGCGCCAGCAAGCCGGGAGACTACAATGAGCAGTTCTTC
TRBJ2-7	.	.	TRBV7-8	CASSFRAGSYEQYF	TGTGCCAGCAGCTTTAGAGCAGGGAGTTACGAGCAGTACTTC
TRBJ1-2	few	TRBD1	TRBV12-3/TRBV12-4	CASVSSPTGTAYYGYTF	TGTGCCAGCGTTTCTTCCCCCACGGGGACAGCTTACTATGGCTACACCTTC
TRBJ2-3	medium-sized	.	TRBV7-9	CASSPRLESYRTTDTQYF	TGTGCCAGCAGCCCTCGACTAGAGTCGTATAGGACCACAGATACGCAGTATTTT
TRBJ2-6	many	.	TRBV20-1	CSAREGISSGANVLTF	TGCAGTGCTAGAGAGGGCATCAGCTCTGGGGCCAACGTCCTGACTTTC
TRBJ2-7	few	TRBD2	TRBV6-2/TRBV6-3	CASTPREGRHEQYF	TGTGCCAGCACCCCGCGGGAGGGCCGCCACGAGCAGTACTTC